This T cell receptor beta chain was sequenced for a study of blood T cells in healthy people across ages. This CDR3 is built from 14 residues. Germline V lookup: CDR1 SQVTM, CDR2 ANQGSEA. Trimming shortened V by 0 bases and J by 8 bases, and 14 bases separated the two germline ends. Primed by a sample-barcoded 5' primer and a J-beta primer mix, a second PCR proceeded for 7 to 11 cycles. TCRdb itself ran the 5' RACE reads through MiXCR, one entry per CDR3 protein. The table has approximately 790,000 distinct CDR3 sequences, 60% to 80% seen once; the top ten hold about 30%. The V and J genes are TRBV29-1 and TRBJ2-4; D remains ambiguous. The receptor was derived from a man in his thirties or forties in good health. The specimen sequenced was blood. CDR3 nucleotides: TGCAGCGTTGAAGAAGGTCCCCCTCTATACATTCAGTACTTC. Protein product: CSVEEGPPLYIQYF.